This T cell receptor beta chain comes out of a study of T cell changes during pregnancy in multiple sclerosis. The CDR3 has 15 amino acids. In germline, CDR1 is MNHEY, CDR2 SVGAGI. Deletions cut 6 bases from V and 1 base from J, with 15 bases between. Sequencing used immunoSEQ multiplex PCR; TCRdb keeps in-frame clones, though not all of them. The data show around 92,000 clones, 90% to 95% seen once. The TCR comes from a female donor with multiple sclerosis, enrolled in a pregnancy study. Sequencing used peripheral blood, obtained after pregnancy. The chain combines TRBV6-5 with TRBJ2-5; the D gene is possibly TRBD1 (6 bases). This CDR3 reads CASRVEDSLQETQYF. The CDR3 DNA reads TGTGCCAGCAGGGTCGAGGACAGCCTCCAAGAGACCCAGTACTTC.